This T cell receptor (beta chain) was retrieved from a study of shared clonotypes between healthy human individuals. The CDR3 extends over 15 amino acids. CDR1 is MNHEY, CDR2 SVGAGI, per germline. CD45RO-negative cells were positively selected for CCR7, leaving out terminally differentiated effector memory CD45RA+ cells. Study donors comprised healthy, HIV-negative adults devoid of recent acute infection or vaccination. The method was immunoSEQ multiplex PCR; TCRdb's version includes in-frame clones alone and lacks a portion of them. The table lists about 2 million clones, about 94% of them singletons.

This sequence joins TRBV6-5 and TRBJ2-5, with D maybe TRBD2 (5 bases). The DNA end lines up better with TRBJ2-7; the J call may be wrong. The receptor comes from a man aged 18 to 29 in good health. Sequencing input: naive CD8+ T cells sorted from blood. The CDR3 reads CASRPFLTGTYEQYF. The CDR3 DNA sequence: TGTGCCAGCAGACCCTTCTTGACGGGGACCTACGAGCAGTACTTC.